Each of the 18 T cell receptor beta chains below was sequenced from the same sample in a study of shared clonotypes between healthy human individuals. Clones were read by immunoSEQ multiplex PCR, and TCRdb kept only the in-frame ones, dropping some. The data contain over a million clones, about 75% of them seen just once; the ten biggest clones take up about 1.5%. Sample: memory CD4+ T cells sorted from blood. Subset meaning: CD45RA-negative fraction. These receptors came from a man between 18 and 35 years old in good health.

CDR3 in DNA: TGTGCCTGGAGTGTAGAAGGGTTGGGCATATCATTTAACTATGGCTACACCTTC. Residues: CAWSVEGLGISFNYGYTF. The J gene is TRBJ1-2, the V gene TRBV30; D is undetermined. Germline CDR1 and CDR2: GTSNPN and SVGIG (reference sequence). This CDR3 has 18 amino acids. V was shortened by 0 bases and J by 1 base, with 21 bases between the two germline ends. The entire variable domain, with the rest obtained from reference TRBV30 and TRBJ1-2, is as follows: SQTIHQWPATLVQPVGSPLSLECTVEGTSNPNLYWYRQAAGRGLQLLFYSVGIGQISSEVPQNLSASRPQDRQFILSSKKLLLSDSGFYLCAWSVEGLGISFNYGYTFGSGTRLTVV.

This clone was seen only a few times. V usage is TRBV28 and J usage is TRBJ1-1; unclear D gene. In germline, CDR1 is MDHEN, CDR2 SYDVKM. This CDR3 is built from 12 residues. V was shortened by 8 bases and J by 6 bases, with 13 bases between the two germline ends. This chain's CDR3 is CASLGLGAEAFF. CDR3 bases: TGTGCCAGCCTCGGGCTGGGAGCTGAAGCTTTCTTT.

This chain joins TRBV28 and TRBJ1-1; the D gene is possibly TRBD1 (6 bases). The CDR3 sequence is 15 residues long. Germline CDR1 reads MDHEN; CDR2 reads SYDVKM. Between the trimmed V and J ends, which lost 6 bases and 7 bases, there was a span of 21 bases. CDR3 DNA: TGTGCCAGCAGCTCCCCACAGGGCCTCCCCCATGAAGCTTTCTTT. It encodes CASSSPQGLPHEAFF.

V usage is TRBV5-6 and J usage is TRBJ1-1; D is possibly TRBD1 (6 bases). This CDR3 is 14 amino acids long. Germline-derived CDR1 and CDR2 are SGHDT and YYEEEE. V lost 1 base and J lost 2, with 9 bases in between. As DNA, the CDR3 is TGTGCCAGCAGCTTGAGACAGGCCAACACTGAAGCTTTCTTT. Translation gives CASSLRQANTEAFF.

V is TRBV5-5 and J is TRBJ1-4; 9 bases are shared with TRBD1. Germline CDR1 reads SGHKS; CDR2 reads YYEKEE (reference sequence). This CDR3 contains 17 residues. Germline trimming cut 4 bases from V and 7 bases from J; bases unmatched to any gene: 14. The CDR3 DNA reads TGTGCCAGCAGCCTTGGACAGGGGCAAACGTGGGGTGAAAAACTGTTTTTT. This translates into CASSLGQGQTWGEKLFF.

This chain joins TRBV5-5 and TRBJ2-7; 9 bases are shared with TRBD1. The CDR3 is 13 amino acids. The germline CDR1 and CDR2 sequences are SGHKS and YYEKEE (reference sequence). J gave up 7 bases and V 2 bases, and 4 bases lay outside the gene matches. The DNA for the CDR3 is TGTGCCAGCAGCTTCGTGACAGGGGGTGAGCAGTACTTC. Protein product: CASSFVTGGEQYF.

With respect to this clone: Different DNA sequences within this sample yield the same CDR3. The chain employs TRBV11-2 and TRBJ2-1; tentatively, D is TRBD1 or TRBD2 (5 bases each). V gave up 1 base and J gave up 7 bases, with 8 bases separating them. The germline gives CDR1 SGHAT, CDR2 FQNNGV. CDR3 length: 13 residues. DNA for the CDR3: TGTGCCAGCAGCTTAGGGGGACGGAATGAGCAGTTCTTC. It encodes CASSLGGRNEQFF.

The CDR3 region has the DNA TGCGCCAGCAGCGCACAGGGGGCTAACACCGGGGAGCTGTTTTTT. Protein product: CASSAQGANTGELFF. The chain joins TRBV4-1 to TRBJ2-2; the match to TRBD1 covers 9 bases. The V and J ends lost 5 bases and 2 bases, in that order; junction bases with no gene match: 3. The germline CDR1 and CDR2 sequences are MGHRA and YSYEKL. This CDR3 has 15 amino acids.

The genes are TRBV11-3 and TRBJ2-1, with D maybe TRBD1 (6 bases). The CDR3 covers 13 residues. V lost 5 bases and J 6 bases, leaving 11 bases between the germline ends. Germline V lookup: CDR1 SGHNT, CDR2 YENEEA. The CDR3 region has the DNA TGTGCCAGCAGCCTCAGACAGGCCAATGAGCAGTTCTTC. Its protein is CASSLRQANEQFF.

The rearrangement uses TRBV5-1 and TRBJ1-2, with D possibly matching TRBD1 (5 bases). CDR1 is SGHRS and CDR2 is YFSETQ in the germline V gene. Trimming shortened V by 4 bases and J by 2 bases, and 18 bases separated the two germline ends. The CDR3 covers 16 residues. The CDR3 loop is CASSRSDGDSNYGYTF. In DNA form, the CDR3 reads TGCGCCAGCAGCCGGAGCGACGGGGACTCCAACTATGGCTACACCTTC.

V and J are TRBV5-4 and TRBJ1-4; D remains unclear. V lost 0 bases to trimming and J lost 8 bases, with 5 bases between them. Per germline, CDR1 SGHNT and CDR2 YYREEE (reference sequence). The CDR3 spans 12 residues. The chain's CDR3 is CASSLGVEKLFF. DNA for the CDR3: TGTGCCAGCAGCTTGGGCGTAGAAAAACTGTTTTTT.

The table lists this clone with a few counts. This chain connects TRBV11-2 to TRBJ2-1; 9 positions match TRBD2. Trimming removed 5 bases from V and 10 bases from J; junction bases left unmatched: 12. The CDR3 covers 15 residues. Germline V gene sequence: CDR1 SGHAT, CDR2 FQNNGV. For the CDR3, the DNA is TGTGCCAGCAGCGTAGCCGGGACTAGCCTGCCGGAGCAGTTCTTC. The encoded protein is CASSVAGTSLPEQFF.

This clone was counted between two and nine times. The rearrangement uses TRBV5-1 and TRBJ2-2; 8 bases agree with TRBD2. Germline-derived CDR1 and CDR2 are SGHRS and YFSETQ. J was trimmed by 4 bases and V by 6 bases; bases with no gene match: 8. This CDR3 contains 15 residues. CDR3 nucleotides: TGCGCCAGCACACGGGAGGGGCCACTCACCGGGGAGCTGTTTTTT. The encoded protein is CASTREGPLTGELFF.

This clone was recorded once. The V gene is TRBV2, the J gene TRBJ2-5; no firm D call. Germline loops: CDR1 SNHLY, CDR2 FYNNEI. Trimming shortened V by 2 bases and J by 5 bases, and 3 bases separated the two germline ends. The CDR3 consists of 11 residues. CDR3 in amino acids: CASSEFETQYF. The CDR3 region has the DNA TGTGCCAGCAGTGAATTCGAGACCCAGTACTTC.

V gene TRBV18 combines with J gene TRBJ1-3, with a possible D match to TRBD1 (6 bases). Germline assignment: CDR1 KGHSH and CDR2 LQKENI. The CDR3 consists of 19 residues. V lost 3 bases, J lost 0 bases, and 21 bases lay in between. The CDR3 bases are TGTGCCAGCTCACCTATGGGGGGCTATAACTCGAACTCTGGAAACACCATATATTTT. Residues: CASSPMGGYNSNSGNTIYF. Full variable domain (remainder filled in from reference TRBV18 and TRBJ1-3): NAGVMQNPRHLVRRRGQEARLRCSPMKGHSHVYWYRQLPEEGLKFMVYLQKENIIDESGMPKERFSAEFPKEGPSILRIQQVVRGDSAAYFCASSPMGGYNSNSGNTIYFGEGSWLTVV.

This clone came up once. The same CDR3 can be traced to other DNA sequences in this sample. The chain carries TRBV6-1 and TRBJ2-7; TRBD1 might be the D (6 bases). From germline, CDR1 is MNHNS and CDR2 SASEGT. The CDR3 extends over 13 amino acids. The V and J ends lost 3 bases and 1 base respectively, with 7 bases between them. The DNA for the CDR3 is TGTGCCAGCAGTGAGCAGGGGTCCTACGAGCAGTACTTC. Translated: CASSEQGSYEQYF.

V is TRBV6-5 and J is TRBJ2-5; unclear D gene. From germline, CDR1 is MNHEY and CDR2 SVGAGI. The V gene lost 4 bases and the J gene lost 5 bases, with 8 bases spanning the gap. The CDR3 loop spans 12 amino acids. CDR3 bases: TGTGCCAGCAGTTCCACTATGGAGACCCAGTACTTC. Translation: CASSSTMETQYF.

The chain links TRBV5-1 to TRBJ2-1, with 8 bases that match TRBD2. Germline lookup yields CDR1 SGHRS and CDR2 YFSETQ. CDR3 length: 14 amino acids. V shed 0 bases and J 7 bases; nucleotides not matched to a gene: 3. CDR3 coding DNA: TGCGCCAGCAGCTTGGCGGGAGGGTGGAATGAGCAGTTCTTC. As protein: CASSLAGGWNEQFF.